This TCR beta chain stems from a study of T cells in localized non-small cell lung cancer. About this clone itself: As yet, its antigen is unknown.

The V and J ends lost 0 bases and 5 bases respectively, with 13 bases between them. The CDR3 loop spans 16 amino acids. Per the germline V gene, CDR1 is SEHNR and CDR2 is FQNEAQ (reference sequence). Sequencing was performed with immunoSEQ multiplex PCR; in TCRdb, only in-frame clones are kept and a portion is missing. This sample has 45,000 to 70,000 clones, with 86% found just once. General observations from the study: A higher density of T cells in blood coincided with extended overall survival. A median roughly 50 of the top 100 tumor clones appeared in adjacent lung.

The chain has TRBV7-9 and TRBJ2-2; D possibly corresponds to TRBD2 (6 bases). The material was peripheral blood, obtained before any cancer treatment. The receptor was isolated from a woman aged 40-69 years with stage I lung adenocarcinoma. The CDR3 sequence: CASSLATGSSTGELFF. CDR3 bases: TGTGCCAGCAGCTTAGCAACCGGGAGTTCGACCGGGGAGCTGTTTTTT.